The 17 T cell receptor beta chains in this list originate from one sample, sequenced in a study of early T cells in non-severe SARS-CoV-2 infection. TCRdb used MiXCR to reprocess the 5' RACE reads, holding one entry per CDR3 protein. This table has tens of thousands of distinct CDR3 sequences, around 15% appearing once. The sample was whole blood. The receptors come from an adult who was a healthcare worker with PCR-confirmed SARS-CoV-2 infection or an uninfected control (not recorded which).

V gene TRBV12-3 or TRBV12-4 combines with J gene TRBJ1-5; D gene ambiguous. V lost 6 bases and J 0 bases, leaving 12 bases between the germline ends. This CDR3 is 15 amino acids long. CDR3 in amino acids: CASSLAAYSNQPQHF. The CDR3 DNA reads as TGTGCCAGCAGCTTGGCGGCATATAGCAATCAGCCCCAGCATTTT.

This clonotype has just a few counts. The J gene is TRBJ1-5, the V gene TRBV7-2, with D perhaps TRBD1 (5 bases). The ends were cut back, 4 bases at V and 3 bases at J, with 13 bases in the middle. The germline CDR1 and CDR2 sequences are SGHTA and FQGNSA. This CDR3 is 15 amino acids long. The CDR3 loop is CASSSPGTINQPQHF. The CDR3 nucleotides read TGTGCCAGCAGCTCCCCGGGGACGATCAATCAGCCCCAGCATTTT.

The gene calls are TRBV9 and TRBJ1-6; D is perhaps TRBD1 (6 bases). The CDR3 is 13 residues long. CDR1 is SGDLS, CDR2 YYNGEE, per germline. V was pared by 3 bases and J by 10 bases, with 11 bases between. CDR3 coding DNA: TGTGCCAGCAGCGCAAAGGGGGGCTCACCCCTCCACTTT. Protein: CASSAKGGSPLHF.

J is TRBJ2-7 and V is TRBV28; D might be TRBD2 (5 bases). This CDR3 spans 14 amino acids. V was cut by 5 bases and J by 2 bases, with 13 bases left in between. The germline gives CDR1 MDHEN, CDR2 SYDVKM. CDR3 residues: CASSPPGIPYEQYF. In DNA form, the CDR3 reads TGTGCCAGCAGTCCCCCGGGGATACCCTACGAGCAGTACTTC.

On this clonotype: Relative to the germline gene, one junction end is altered; a read error may explain this. The chain links TRBV10-3 to TRBJ2-3, with 7 nucleotides matching TRBD1. Per the germline V gene, CDR1 is ENHRY and CDR2 is SYGVKD. This CDR3 region has 14 residues. CDR3 amino acids: CAITEGQSTDTQYF. CDR3 DNA: TGTGCCATCACTGAGGGACAGTCCACAGATACGCAGTATTTT.

This clonotype was seen a handful of times. CDR3 DNA: TGTGCCAGCAGCTTGACCACGGGACAGAACTTCTATGGCTACACCTTC. Protein product: CASSLTTGQNFYGYTF. The gene calls are TRBV11-2 and TRBJ1-2; 7 bases agree with TRBD1. Trimming removed 3 bases from V and 4 bases from J; junction bases left unmatched: 11. This CDR3 has 16 residues. The germline V gene has CDR1 SGHAT and CDR2 FQNNGV.

This clonotype was seen at least ten times. The chain employs TRBV7-2 and TRBJ2-3, with 10 bases identical to TRBD1. After removal of 6 bases from V and 4 bases from J, the junction contained 4 bases not matched to a gene. The CDR3 sequence is 14 residues long. Germline V lookup: CDR1 SGHTA, CDR2 FQGNSA. The CDR3 protein is CASRHGQGADTQYF. CDR3 nucleotides: TGTGCCAGCAGACATGGACAGGGGGCAGATACGCAGTATTTT. Looking up the rest from reference TRBV7-2 and TRBJ2-3 gives the full variable domain: GAGVSQSPSNKVTEKGKDVELRCDPISGHTALYWYRQSLGQGLEFLIYFQGNSAPDKSGLPSDRFSAERTGGSVSTLTIQRTQQEDSAVYLCASRHGQGADTQYFGPGTRLTVL.

The chain uses TRBV20-1 and TRBJ2-7; 7 nucleotides line up with TRBD1. V shed 6 bases, J shed 3 bases, and the junction held 8 bases outside the gene matches. Germline CDR1 reads DFQATT; CDR2 reads SNEGSKA (reference sequence). The CDR3 runs 13 residues. Written as DNA, the CDR3 is TGCAGTGCATCGGGACAGACAGGCTACGAGCAGTACTTC. This codes for CSASGQTGYEQYF.

This clonotype was detected a few times. The CDR3 coding sequence is TGTGCCAGCAGTTACAGTACAGGAAGCACAGATACGCAGTATTTT. It specifies CASSYSTGSTDTQYF. The rearrangement uses TRBV6-2 or TRBV6-3 and TRBJ2-3; TRBD1 is a possible D gene (5 bases). Trimming shortened V by 2 bases and J by 0 bases, and 9 bases separated the two germline ends. This CDR3 is built from 15 residues. CDR1 is MNHEY, CDR2 SVGEGT, per germline.

This clonotype was observed a handful of times. The chain carries TRBV5-1 and TRBJ1-4, with D maybe TRBD1 (5 bases). CDR3 length: 14 amino acids. Germline V gene sequence: CDR1 SGHRS, CDR2 YFSETQ. V gave up 4 bases and J gave up 0 bases, with 7 bases separating them. The CDR3 protein is CASSPGSTNEKLFF. Here the CDR3 DNA reads TGCGCCAGCAGCCCAGGGTCAACTAATGAAAAACTGTTTTTT.

This clonotype has more than one count but fewer than ten. The V call is TRBV19, the J call TRBJ1-5, with 9 nucleotides matching TRBD1. In germline, CDR1 is LNHDA, CDR2 SQIVND (reference sequence). This CDR3 is 15 amino acids long. The V gene end was trimmed by 3 bases and the J gene end by 2 bases; junction bases not matched to a gene: 2. The CDR3 DNA reads TGTGCCAGTAGTATGGGGGACAGGGGCAATCAGCCCCAGCATTTT. It translates to CASSMGDRGNQPQHF. Complete variable domain (other parts from reference TRBV19 and TRBJ1-5): DGGITQSPKYLFRKEGQNVTLSCEQNLNHDAMYWYRQDPGQGLRLIYYSQIVNDFQKGDIAEGYSVSREKKESFPLTVTSAQKNPTAFYLCASSMGDRGNQPQHFGDGTRLSIL.

The sample holds a few counts of this clonotype. The genes are TRBV28 and TRBJ1-1; D uncertain. The CDR3 runs to 11 residues. V was cut by 5 bases and J by 5 bases, with 6 bases left in between. CDR1 and CDR2 (germline): MDHEN, SYDVKM. The CDR3: CASSTDTEAFF. DNA for the CDR3: TGTGCCAGCAGTACCGATACTGAAGCTTTCTTT.

A few counts support this clonotype. The chain couples TRBV29-1 to TRBJ2-5, with D perhaps TRBD2 (5 bases). The V gene's germline CDR1 is SQVTM and CDR2 ANQGSEA. This CDR3 is 14 amino acids long. V was pared by 7 bases and J by 0 bases, with 15 bases between. CDR3 nucleotide sequence: TGCAGCGGGCTGCGAGGGCTTAACCAAGAGACCCAGTACTTC. Translating it yields CSGLRGLNQETQYF. Supplemented by reference TRBV29-1 and TRBJ2-5, the full variable domain reads SAVISQKPSRDICQRGTSLTIQCQVDSQVTMMFWYRQQPGQSLTLIATANQGSEATYESGFVIDKFPISRPNLTFSTLTVSNMSPEDSSIYLCSGLRGLNQETQYFGPGTRLLVL.

This clonotype was recorded many times. CDR3 bases: TGTGCCAGCAGCTTGGGACTAGCGGATACGCAGTATTTT. Residues: CASSLGLADTQYF. This rearrangement joins TRBV13 to TRBJ2-3; 10 bases align to TRBD2. V dropped 3 bases and J dropped 6; count of bases not matched to a gene: 0. This CDR3 has 13 residues. Germline V gives CDR1 PRHDT, CDR2 FYEKMQ (reference sequence).

The DNA of the CDR3 is TGTGCCAGCAGCTCCCCCCCGTTTACAGGCGGACAGGGAGTTACAATGAACACTGAAGCTTTCTTT. It is translated as CASSSPPFTGGQGVTMNTEAFF. The J gene is TRBJ1-1, the V gene TRBV7-9; TRBD1 agrees at 8 bases. This CDR3 has 22 residues. Germline values: CDR1 SEHNR, CDR2 FQNEAQ (reference sequence). V was pared by 4 bases and J by 0 bases, with 25 bases of the junction left unmatched.

This clonotype has just a few counts. Here the CDR3 DNA reads TGTGCCAGCAGTCCACAGACAGGGGAATCTTCACCCCTCCACTTT. Protein product: CASSPQTGESSPLHF. The chain carries TRBV28 and TRBJ1-6; 8 bases map to TRBD1. V lost 5 bases to trimming and J lost 9 bases; unmatched junction nucleotides: 9. Germline V gives CDR1 MDHEN, CDR2 SYDVKM. This CDR3 region has 15 residues.

This clonotype came up a few times. The chain has TRBV7-8 and TRBJ1-1; D remains ambiguous. Germline V gene sequence: CDR1 SGHVS, CDR2 FQNEAQ. V was shortened by 6 bases and J by 3 bases, with 14 bases between the two germline ends. The CDR3 length is 14 residues. The CDR3 loop is CASRENREDTEAFF. The CDR3 nucleotides read TGTGCCAGCAGGGAGAACCGGGAGGACACTGAAGCTTTCTTT. The entire variable domain, with the rest obtained from reference TRBV7-8 and TRBJ1-1, is as follows: GAGVSQSPRYKVAKRGQDVALRCDPISGHVSLFWYQQALGQGPEFLTYFQNEAQLDKSGLPSDRFFAERPEGSVSTLKIQRTQQEDSAVYLCASRENREDTEAFFGQGTRLTVV.